Following are 8 T cell receptor beta chains from one sample sequenced in a study of blood T cell repertoires in COVID-19. Assay: immunoSEQ multiplex PCR; the TCRdb copy retains only in-frame clones and omits some. The sample carries 100,000 to 150,000 clones, approximately 74% recorded once. The sample was peripheral blood. The source of these receptors is a man between 60 and 75 years old with acute or convalescent COVID-19.

The chain is built from TRBV20-1 and TRBJ1-2; D not certain. Trimming pared 3 bases from V and 2 bases from J, leaving 7 bases between. Germline CDR1 DFQATT, CDR2 SNEGSKA (reference sequence). The CDR3 length is 12 residues. The CDR3, as DNA: TGCAGTGCTAGTCCCGAGAACTATGGCTACACCTTC. Its translation is CSASPENYGYTF.

The chain has TRBV5-6 and TRBJ2-1, with TRBD1 identical over 9 bases. Per germline, CDR1 SGHDT and CDR2 YYEEEE. V dropped 0 bases and J dropped 8; count of bases not matched to a gene: 6. The CDR3 is 15 amino acids. Here the CDR3 DNA reads TGTGCCAGCAGCTTGGTCGGGACAGGGATCTATGAGCAGTTCTTC. Its translation: CASSLVGTGIYEQFF. Full variable domain (remainder filled in from reference TRBV5-6 and TRBJ2-1): DAGVTQSPTHLIKTRGQQVTLRCSPKSGHDTVSWYQQALGQGPQFIFQYYEEEERQRGNFPDRFSGHQFPNYSSELNVNALLLGDSALYLCASSLVGTGIYEQFFGPGTRLTVL.

The chain has TRBV3-1 (or the pseudogene TRBV3-2) and TRBJ1-2; a weak D match, TRBD1 (6 bases). The V gene lost 6 bases and the J gene lost 1 base, with 15 bases spanning the gap. Germline-derived CDR1 and CDR2 are LGHDT and YNNKEL (reference sequence). The CDR3 is made up of 15 amino acids. The CDR3: CASSHGRGVNYGYTF. In DNA, the CDR3 is TGTGCCAGCAGTCACGGCAGGGGAGTTAACTATGGCTACACCTTC.

This rearrangement joins TRBV27 to TRBJ2-6, with 10 bases identical to TRBD1. The V gene's germline CDR1 is MNHEY and CDR2 SMNVEV (reference sequence). The J segment lost 0 bases and the V segment lost 5 bases, leaving 10 bases of the junction unmatched. CDR3 length equals 19 residues. The CDR3 reads CASSPGQGRVFSGANVLTF. CDR3 DNA sequence: TGTGCCAGCAGTCCGGGACAGGGGAGGGTATTCTCTGGGGCCAACGTCCTGACTTTC.

This clone was recorded once. The chain recombines TRBV14 with TRBJ1-2; D might be TRBD1 (5 bases). The CDR3 sequence is 14 residues long. The V end was cut by 0 bases, the J end by 4 bases, with 9 bases between. The germline V gene has CDR1 SGHDN and CDR2 FVKESK. The CDR3 is CASSQDLGGYGYTF. CDR3 in DNA: TGTGCCAGCAGCCAAGATCTCGGGGGCTATGGCTACACCTTC.

V gene TRBV6-5 combines with J gene TRBJ1-2; 7 bases agree with TRBD1. Germline V gene sequence: CDR1 MNHEY, CDR2 SVGAGI. The trim removed 6 bases at V and 6 bases at J, leaving 10 bases unmatched. CDR3 length equals 14 residues. The CDR3 nucleotides read TGTGCCAGCAGACAGGGGTGGGTTGGAGATGGCTACACCTTC. Encoded protein: CASRQGWVGDGYTF.

This chain links TRBV4-2 with TRBJ2-2; no clear D. This CDR3 is 17 amino acids long. Trimming left V 2 bases short and J 0 bases short, with 13 bases between. CDR1 is LGHNA, CDR2 YNFKEQ, per germline. The CDR3 coding sequence is TGTGCCAGCAGCCAACCCGAGGATAGACCGAACACCGGGGAGCTGTTTTTT. Protein product: CASSQPEDRPNTGELFF.

The chain recombines TRBV5-1 with TRBJ1-2, with TRBD1 matching 8 bases. The J segment lost 4 bases and the V segment lost 2 bases, leaving 4 bases of the junction unmatched. Germline V gives CDR1 SGHRS, CDR2 YFSETQ. The CDR3 loop spans 14 amino acids. The CDR3 spells CASSFGDRSYGYTF. CDR3 bases: TGCGCCAGCAGCTTTGGGGACAGGTCCTATGGCTACACCTTC.